This T cell receptor (beta chain) is drawn from a study of blood T cells in healthy people across ages. Looking at the study overall: The template switching approach captured approximately one barcoded beta molecule for every two T cells.

This CDR3 region has 13 residues. The V gene end was trimmed by 5 bases and the J gene end by 2 bases; junction bases not matched to a gene: 3. The study's findings and limits: CMV status of donors was unknown, possibly confounding expanded clonotype changes.

Regarding this clonotype: What it recognizes is unknown.

For the second PCR, which ran for about 6 to 11 cycles, a sample-barcoded 5' primer and a J-beta primer mix were used. Each cDNA molecule was tagged by a template-switch adaptor that had 12 random nucleotides. TCRdb reanalysed the 5' RACE reads using MiXCR and keeps one entry per CDR3 protein. The sample has around 500,000 distinct CDR3 sequences, 45% to 55% seen once. The rearrangement uses TRBV12-3 or TRBV12-4 and TRBJ2-7, with 7 bases aligning to TRBD2. Sequenced sample: blood. The receptor was isolated from a man older than 75 in good health. CDR3 region: CASSGLVPYEQYF. The CDR3 region has the DNA TGTGCCAGCAGTGGACTAGTCCCCTACGAGCAGTACTTC.